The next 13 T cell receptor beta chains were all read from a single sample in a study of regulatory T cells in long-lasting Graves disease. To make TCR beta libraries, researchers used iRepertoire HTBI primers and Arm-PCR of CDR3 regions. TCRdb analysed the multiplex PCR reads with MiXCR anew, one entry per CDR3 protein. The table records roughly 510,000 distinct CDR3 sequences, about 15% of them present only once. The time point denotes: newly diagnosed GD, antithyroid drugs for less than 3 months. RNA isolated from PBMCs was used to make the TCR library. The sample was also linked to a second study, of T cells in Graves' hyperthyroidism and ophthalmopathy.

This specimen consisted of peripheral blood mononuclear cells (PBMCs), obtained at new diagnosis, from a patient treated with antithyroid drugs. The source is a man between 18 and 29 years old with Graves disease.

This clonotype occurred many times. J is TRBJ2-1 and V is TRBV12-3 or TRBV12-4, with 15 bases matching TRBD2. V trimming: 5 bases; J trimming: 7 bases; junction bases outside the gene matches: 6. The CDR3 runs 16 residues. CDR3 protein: CASSLYGTSGRNEQFF. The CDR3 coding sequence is TGTGCCAGCAGTCTGTATGGGACTAGCGGGAGGAATGAGCAGTTCTTC.

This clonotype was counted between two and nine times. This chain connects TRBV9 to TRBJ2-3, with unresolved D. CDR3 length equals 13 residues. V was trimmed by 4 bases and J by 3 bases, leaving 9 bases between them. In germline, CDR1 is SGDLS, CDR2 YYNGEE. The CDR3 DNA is TGTGCCAGCAGCTCTAGAACGACAGATACGCAGTATTTT. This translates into CASSSRTTDTQYF.

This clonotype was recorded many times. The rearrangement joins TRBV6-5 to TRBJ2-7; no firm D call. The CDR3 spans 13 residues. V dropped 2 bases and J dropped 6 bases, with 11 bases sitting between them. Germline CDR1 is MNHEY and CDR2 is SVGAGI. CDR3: CASSYTVRSEQYF. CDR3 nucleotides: TGTGCCAGCAGTTACACCGTGAGGTCCGAGCAGTACTTC.

In DNA form, the CDR3 reads TGTGCCAGTAAGCGGGACGGGGCCTCAAATCAGCCCCAGCATTTT. Translated: CASKRDGASNQPQHF. This chain links TRBV19 with TRBJ1-5, with D maybe TRBD1 (5 bases). The V gene lost 7 bases and the J gene lost 4 bases, with 17 bases spanning the gap. Germline V CDR1 and CDR2: LNHDA, SQIVND (reference sequence). The CDR3 runs to 15 residues.

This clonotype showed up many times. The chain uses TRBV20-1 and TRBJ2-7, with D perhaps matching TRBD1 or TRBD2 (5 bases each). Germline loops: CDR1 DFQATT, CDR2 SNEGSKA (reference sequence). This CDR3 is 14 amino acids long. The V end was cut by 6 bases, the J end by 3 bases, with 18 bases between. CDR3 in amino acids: CSARESDRIYEQYF. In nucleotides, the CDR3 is TGCAGTGCCAGGGAGTCGGACCGTATCTACGAGCAGTACTTC.

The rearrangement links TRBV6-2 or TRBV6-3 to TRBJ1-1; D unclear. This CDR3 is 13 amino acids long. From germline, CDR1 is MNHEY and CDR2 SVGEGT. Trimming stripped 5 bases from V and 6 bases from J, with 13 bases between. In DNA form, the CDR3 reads TGTGCCAGCAGTGTCAGTCCGACCCCTGAAGCTTTCTTT. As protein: CASSVSPTPEAFF.

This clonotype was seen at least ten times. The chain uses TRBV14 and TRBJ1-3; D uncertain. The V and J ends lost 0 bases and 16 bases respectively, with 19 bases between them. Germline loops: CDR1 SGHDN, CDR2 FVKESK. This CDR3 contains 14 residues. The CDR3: CASSQDLTYRSWYF. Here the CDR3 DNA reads TGTGCCAGCAGCCAAGATCTTACCTACCGGTCGTGGTATTTT.

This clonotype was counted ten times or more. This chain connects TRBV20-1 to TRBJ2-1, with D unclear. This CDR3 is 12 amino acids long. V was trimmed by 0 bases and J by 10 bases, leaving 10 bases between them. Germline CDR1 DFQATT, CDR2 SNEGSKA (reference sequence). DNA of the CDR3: TGCAGTGCTAGAGATCCCCCCCGCGAGCAGTTCTTC. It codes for CSARDPPREQFF.

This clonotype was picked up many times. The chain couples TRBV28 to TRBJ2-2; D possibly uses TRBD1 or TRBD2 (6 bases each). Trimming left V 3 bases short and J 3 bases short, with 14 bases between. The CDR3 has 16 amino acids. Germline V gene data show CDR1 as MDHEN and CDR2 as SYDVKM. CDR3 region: CASSFRWGADTGELFF. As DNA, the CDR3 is TGTGCCAGCAGTTTTCGCTGGGGGGCTGACACCGGGGAGCTGTTTTTT.

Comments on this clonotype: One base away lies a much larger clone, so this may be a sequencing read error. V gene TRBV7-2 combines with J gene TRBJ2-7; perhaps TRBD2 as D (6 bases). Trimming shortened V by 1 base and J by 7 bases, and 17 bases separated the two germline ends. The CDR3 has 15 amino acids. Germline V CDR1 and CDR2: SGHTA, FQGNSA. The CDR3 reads CASSLGRGSYNEQYF. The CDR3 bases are TGTGCCAGCAGCTTAGGGCGGGGCAGCTACAATGAGCAGTACTTC. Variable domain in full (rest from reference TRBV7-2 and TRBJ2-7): GAGVSQSPSNKVTEKGKDVELRCDPISGHTALYWYRQSLGQGLEFLIYFQGNSAPDKSGLPSDRFSAERTGGSVSTLTIQRTQQEDSAVYLCASSLGRGSYNEQYFGPGTRLTVT.

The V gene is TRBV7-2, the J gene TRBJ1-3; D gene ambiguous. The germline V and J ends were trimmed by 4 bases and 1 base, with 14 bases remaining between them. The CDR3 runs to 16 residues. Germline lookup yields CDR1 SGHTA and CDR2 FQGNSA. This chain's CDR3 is CASSSPGFSSGNTIYF. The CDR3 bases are TGTGCCAGCAGCTCGCCGGGCTTCTCTTCTGGAAACACCATATATTTT.

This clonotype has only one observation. CDR3 coding DNA: TGTGCCAGCAGTTCACAGGGGGCTACCTCGTACGAGCAGTACTTC. Translation: CASSSQGATSYEQYF. V is TRBV27 and J is TRBJ2-7; 9 bases map to TRBD1. Germline V gene data show CDR1 as MNHEY and CDR2 as SMNVEV (reference sequence). J lost 4 bases, V lost 4 bases, and 8 bases had no gene match. This CDR3 has 15 residues.

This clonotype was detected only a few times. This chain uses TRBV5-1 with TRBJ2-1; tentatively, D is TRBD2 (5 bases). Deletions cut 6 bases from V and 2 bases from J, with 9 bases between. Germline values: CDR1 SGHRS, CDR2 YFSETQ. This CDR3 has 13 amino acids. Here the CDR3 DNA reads TGCGCCAGCAAGCCGGGAACCTACAATGAGCAGTTCTTC. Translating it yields CASKPGTYNEQFF.